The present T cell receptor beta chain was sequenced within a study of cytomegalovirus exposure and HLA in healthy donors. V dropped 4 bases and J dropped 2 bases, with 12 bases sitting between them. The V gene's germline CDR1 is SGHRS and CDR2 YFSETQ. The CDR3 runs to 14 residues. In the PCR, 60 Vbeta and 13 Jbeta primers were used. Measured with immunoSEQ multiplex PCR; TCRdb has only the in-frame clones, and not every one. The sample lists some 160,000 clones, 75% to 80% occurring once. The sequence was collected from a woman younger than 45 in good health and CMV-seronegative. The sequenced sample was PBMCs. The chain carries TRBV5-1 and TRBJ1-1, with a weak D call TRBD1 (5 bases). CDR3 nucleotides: TGCGCCAGCAGCGAGAATACAGGAAACACTGAAGCTTTCTTT. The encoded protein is CASSENTGNTEAFF.